This T cell receptor (beta chain) is drawn from a study of PD-1 blockade in classical Hodgkin lymphoma. TCRdb's copy holds only in-frame clones and misses some; the assay was immunoSEQ multiplex PCR. Of some 20,000 clones listed, around 76% were seen once; the top ten hold approximately 22%. CDR1 and CDR2 from the germline V gene are LNHDA and SQIVND (reference sequence). The CDR3 spans 15 residues. Trimming pared 3 bases from V and 1 base from J, leaving 12 bases between. Time point indicated: cycle 4 day 1 (C4D1), after less than 7 weeks of nivolumab. No patient escaped relapse after autologous stem cell transplantation, and brentuximab vedotin exposure varied.

This rearrangement joins TRBV19 to TRBJ1-1; D is possibly TRBD1 (5 bases). The clonotype originates from a human donor with classical Hodgkin lymphoma. The material sequenced was peripheral blood mononuclear cells (PBMCs), taken before the fourth cycle of nivolumab. In nucleotides, the CDR3 is TGTGCCAGTAGTATCCGGGGCATCGGGAACACTGAAGCTTTCTTT. Protein sequence: CASSIRGIGNTEAFF.